These T cell receptor beta chains were read from a single sample in a study of cytomegalovirus exposure and HLA in healthy donors. Here immunoSEQ multiplex PCR was the method, and the copy in TCRdb shows in-frame clones only, minus some. The sample records some 110,000 clones, 90% to 95% being singletons. The specimen sequenced was PBMCs. These TCRs come from a woman aged 18 to 35 in good health and CMV-seronegative. CDR3s leave out the opening cysteine and the closing phenylalanine or tryptophan. Each record gives: clone size, J gene, V gene, CDR3 length, CDR3 protein. Rows give clone size only sometimes, using once, few, many, or a class for an expanded clone.

- | TRBJ1-2 | TRBV5-1 | 14 | ASSSGREFTNYGYT
once | TRBJ2-7 | TRBV6-5 | 10 | ASSLTGSEQY
- | TRBJ2-1 | TRBV9 | 13 | ASSVGDRTFNEQF
- | TRBJ2-1 | TRBV14 | 12 | ASSSSGRARFEF
- | TRBJ1-4 | TRBV18 | 16 | ASSDTHRTTSTNEKLF
- | TRBJ2-5 | TRBV6-5 | 12 | ASSSPGAQETQY
- | TRBJ2-7 | TRBV7-8 | 14 | ASSLGPSGRMGEQY
- | TRBJ1-2 | TRBV28 | 15 | ASSPPGWGASGGGYT
- | TRBJ2-2 | TRBV27 | 13 | ASSFVASGSGELF
- | TRBJ2-5 | TRBV11-2 | 14 | ASSVSSTGGQETQY
- | TRBJ1-3 | TRBV18 | 14 | ASSPGRAAAGNTIY
- | TRBJ2-3 | TRBV5-1 | 12 | ASSLGDRRDTQY
- | TRBJ1-5 | TRBV7-8 | 13 | ASSVSQGVDQPQH
- | TRBJ2-7 | TRBV28 | 12 | ASSLPTGTYEQY
- | TRBJ2-7 | TRBV7-2 | 13 | ASRSGTSDSYEQY
- | TRBJ1-1 | TRBV5-1 | 10 | ASSLEGQAAF
- | TRBJ2-6 | TRBV28 | 16 | ASSGGGQGVSGANVLT
- | TRBJ2-3 | TRBV4-2 | 15 | ASSQAAGRGGTDTQY